This TCR beta chain was profiled in a study of control samples from healthy donors and cancer patients. Assay used: immunoSEQ multiplex PCR; TCRdb lists only in-frame clones, some missing. The table lists 45,000 to 60,000 clones, roughly 87% of them singletons, with more than 12% in the top ten. CDR3 size: 13 residues. Germline CDR1 LGHNA, CDR2 YSLEER. Trimming shortened V by 4 bases and J by 3 bases, and 9 bases separated the two germline ends. Sequenced material: PBMCs. The origin of this receptor is a man in his sixties with head and neck cancer. This chain connects TRBV4-3 to TRBJ1-1; no firm D call. CDR3 amino acids: CASSRLGYTEAFF. CDR3 DNA: TGCGCCAGCAGCCGACTTGGCTACACTGAAGCTTTCTTT.